This is a list of T cell receptor beta chains from one sample in a study of blood T cell repertoires in COVID-19. The table came from immunoSEQ multiplex PCR; TCRdb's copy has only in-frame clones and leaves some out. The sample records around 25,000 clones, around 90% being singletons. The sample taken for sequencing was peripheral blood. Every receptor here comes from a man in his 70s with acute or convalescent COVID-19. The CDR3 runs from the conserved cysteine through the conserved F or W. A D gene is named only where the DNA matches it firmly. Where a row states a size, it is once, few, many or the class of an expanded clone; other rows omit it.

j_gene,d_gene,abundance,v_gene,CDR3aa,CDR3nt
TRBJ2-7,TRBD2,.,TRBV4-3,CASSQGPGLVYEQYF,TGCGCCAGCAGCCAAGGGCCGGGACTAGTCTACGAGCAGTACTTC
TRBJ2-5,TRBD2,.,TRBV28,CASSIRTRRQETQYF,TGTGCCAGCAGCATACGGACTAGGCGCCAAGAGACCCAGTACTTC
TRBJ2-7,TRBD1,.,TRBV6-5,CASEDRGRGEEQYF,TGTGCCAGCGAAGACAGGGGGCGCGGGGAAGAGCAGTACTTC
TRBJ1-3,.,.,TRBV23-1,CASSPASDTIYF,TGCGCCAGCAGCCCCGCAAGCGACACCATATATTTT
TRBJ1-3,.,.,TRBV18,CASSRRGAPGNTIYF,TGTGCCAGCTCACGTCGGGGGGCGCCAGGAAACACCATATATTTT
TRBJ2-7,.,.,TRBV28,CASSLRSWGRSYEQYF,TGTGCCAGCAGCCTAAGGTCGTGGGGGCGCTCCTACGAGCAGTACTTC
TRBJ2-2,TRBD1,.,TRBV7-3,CASSLTGVDTGELFF,TGTGCCAGCAGCCTCACAGGGGTCGACACCGGGGAGCTGTTTTTT
TRBJ1-6,.,few,TRBV2,CASSGMDSHSPLHF,TGTGCCAGCAGTGGAATGGACAGCCATTCACCCCTCCACTTT
TRBJ1-2,.,once,TRBV5-4,CASSPGGIRAYGYTF,TGTGCCAGCAGCCCGGGGGGGATTCGGGCATATGGCTACACCTTC
TRBJ1-2,TRBD1,.,TRBV15,CATSRYTEGTGLGYTF,TGTGCCACCAGCAGATACACTGAAGGGACAGGGCTTGGCTACACCTTC
TRBJ2-5,.,.,TRBV6-5,CASSFGAQETQYF,TGTGCCAGCAGTTTTGGGGCACAAGAGACCCAGTACTTC
TRBJ2-5,TRBD1,.,TRBV10-3,CAIRTTGKETQYF,TGTGCCATCAGAACGACAGGGAAAGAGACCCAGTACTTC
TRBJ2-3,.,.,TRBV24-1,CATSDPRGGPDTQYF,TGTGCCACCAGTGATCCCCGCGGGGGCCCAGATACGCAGTATTTT
TRBJ1-3,.,.,TRBV4-3,CASSQGATSSGNTIYF,TGCGCCAGCAGCCAGGGGGCGACAAGCTCTGGAAACACCATATATTTT
TRBJ2-5,TRBD2,.,TRBV4-3,CASSQDIGAGQETQYF,TGCGCCAGCAGCCAAGATATAGGAGCGGGACAAGAGACCCAGTACTTC
TRBJ2-5,.,.,TRBV7-2,CASSSLSQETQYF,TGTGCCAGCAGCTCCCTTAGCCAAGAGACCCAGTACTTC
TRBJ2-1,TRBD1,.,TRBV7-9,CASTRTGSANEQFF,TGTGCCAGCACCCGGACAGGGTCCGCCAATGAGCAGTTCTTC
TRBJ2-1,TRBD2,once,TRBV5-1,CASSLEITSGLDEQFF,TGCGCCAGCAGCTTGGAAATAACTAGCGGTCTCGATGAGCAGTTCTTC
TRBJ2-7,TRBD1,.,TRBV5-1,CASSWGTAYEQYF,TGCGCCAGCAGCTGGGGGACAGCCTACGAGCAGTACTTC
TRBJ2-1,TRBD1,.,TRBV28,CASRNPGTGSYNEQFF,TGTGCCAGCCGTAATCCCGGGACAGGGTCCTACAATGAGCAGTTCTTC
TRBJ1-6,.,.,TRBV4-2,CASSQDRPGGGSPLHF,TGTGCCAGCAGCCAAGATCGGCCGGGCGGGGGTTCACCCCTCCACTTT
TRBJ2-5,TRBD2,.,TRBV2,CASSPRRGGLETQYF,TGTGCCAGCAGTCCCCGGCGGGGAGGGTTAGAGACCCAGTACTTC
TRBJ1-1,.,once,TRBV7-8,CASSSRTVNTEAFF,TGTGCCAGCAGCTCCCGGACAGTGAACACTGAAGCTTTCTTT